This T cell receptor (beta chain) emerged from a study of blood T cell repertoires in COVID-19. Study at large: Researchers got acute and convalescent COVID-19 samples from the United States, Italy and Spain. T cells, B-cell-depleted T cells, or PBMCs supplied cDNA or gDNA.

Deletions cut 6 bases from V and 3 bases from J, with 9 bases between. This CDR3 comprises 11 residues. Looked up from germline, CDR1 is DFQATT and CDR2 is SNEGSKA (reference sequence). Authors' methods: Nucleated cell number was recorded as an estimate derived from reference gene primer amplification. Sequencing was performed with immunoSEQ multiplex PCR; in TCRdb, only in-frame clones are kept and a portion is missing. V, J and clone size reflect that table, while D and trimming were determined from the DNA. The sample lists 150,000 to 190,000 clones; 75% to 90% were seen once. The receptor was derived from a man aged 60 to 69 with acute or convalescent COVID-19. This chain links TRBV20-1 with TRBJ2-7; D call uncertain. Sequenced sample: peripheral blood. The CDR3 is CSAASGYEQYF. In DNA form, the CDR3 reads TGCAGTGCCGCCTCCGGCTACGAGCAGTACTTC.